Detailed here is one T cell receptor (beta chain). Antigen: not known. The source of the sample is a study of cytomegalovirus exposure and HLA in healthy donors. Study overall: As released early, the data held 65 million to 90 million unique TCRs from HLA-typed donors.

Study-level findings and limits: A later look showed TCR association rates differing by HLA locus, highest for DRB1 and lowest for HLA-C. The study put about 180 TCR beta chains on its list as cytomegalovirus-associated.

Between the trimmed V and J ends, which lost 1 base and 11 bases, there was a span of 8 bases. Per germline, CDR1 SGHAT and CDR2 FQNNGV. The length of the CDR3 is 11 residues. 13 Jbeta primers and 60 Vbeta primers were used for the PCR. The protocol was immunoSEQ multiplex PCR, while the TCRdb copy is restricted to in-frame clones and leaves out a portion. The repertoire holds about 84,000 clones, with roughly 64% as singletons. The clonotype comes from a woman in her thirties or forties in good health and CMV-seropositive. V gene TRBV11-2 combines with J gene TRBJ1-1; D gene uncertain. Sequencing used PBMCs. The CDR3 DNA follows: TGTGCCAGCAGCTTAGGAGAGGTGGCTTTCTTT. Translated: CASSLGEVAFF. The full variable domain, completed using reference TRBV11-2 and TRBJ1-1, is EAGVAQSPRYKIIEKRQSVAFWCNPISGHATLYWYQQILGQGPKLLIQFQNNGVVDDSQLPKDRFSAERLKGVDSTLKIQPAKLEDSAVYLCASSLGEVAFFGQGTRLTVV.